These 2 T cell receptor beta chains came from one sample sequenced in a study of cytomegalovirus exposure and HLA in healthy donors. This PCR relied on a set of 60 Vbeta primers and 13 Jbeta primers. The repertoire was sequenced with immunoSEQ multiplex PCR; TCRdb's copy has only in-frame clones and lacks some. The sample shows 60,000 or so clones, 70% to 90% of them seen only once. The sample comprised PBMCs. These receptors were obtained from a man younger than 45 in good health and CMV-seropositive.

V gene TRBV9 combines with J gene TRBJ2-7; D is unclear. With 5 bases removed from V and 6 bases from J, the gap between germline ends came to 9 bases. The CDR3 extends over 11 amino acids. The V gene's germline CDR1 is SGDLS and CDR2 YYNGEE. Here the CDR3 reads CASSLGTEQYF. In DNA, the CDR3 is TGTGCCAGCAGTCTAGGTACCGAGCAGTACTTC.

This clone has a single count. This chain joins TRBV18 and TRBJ2-7; TRBD1 is a possible D gene (6 bases). With 2 bases removed from V and 6 bases from J, the gap between germline ends came to 11 bases. The CDR3 length is 13 residues. Looked up from germline, CDR1 is KGHSH and CDR2 is LQKENI. Here the CDR3 DNA reads TGTGCCAGCTCACCAAGGGACAAAGGCGAGCAGTACTTC. Its translation: CASSPRDKGEQYF.